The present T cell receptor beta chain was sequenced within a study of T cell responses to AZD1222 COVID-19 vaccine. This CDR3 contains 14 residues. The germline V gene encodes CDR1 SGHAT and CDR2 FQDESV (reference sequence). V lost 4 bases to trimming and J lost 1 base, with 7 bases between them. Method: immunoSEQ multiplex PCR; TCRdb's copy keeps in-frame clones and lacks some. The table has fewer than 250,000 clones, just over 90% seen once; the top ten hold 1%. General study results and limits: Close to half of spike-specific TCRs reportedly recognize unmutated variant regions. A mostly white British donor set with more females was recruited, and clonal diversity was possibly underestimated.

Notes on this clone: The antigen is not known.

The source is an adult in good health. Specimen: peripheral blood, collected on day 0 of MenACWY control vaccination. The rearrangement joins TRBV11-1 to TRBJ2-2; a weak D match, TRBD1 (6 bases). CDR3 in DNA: TGTGCCAGCAGCTCACAGGGGAACACCGGGGAGCTGTTTTTT. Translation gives CASSSQGNTGELFF.